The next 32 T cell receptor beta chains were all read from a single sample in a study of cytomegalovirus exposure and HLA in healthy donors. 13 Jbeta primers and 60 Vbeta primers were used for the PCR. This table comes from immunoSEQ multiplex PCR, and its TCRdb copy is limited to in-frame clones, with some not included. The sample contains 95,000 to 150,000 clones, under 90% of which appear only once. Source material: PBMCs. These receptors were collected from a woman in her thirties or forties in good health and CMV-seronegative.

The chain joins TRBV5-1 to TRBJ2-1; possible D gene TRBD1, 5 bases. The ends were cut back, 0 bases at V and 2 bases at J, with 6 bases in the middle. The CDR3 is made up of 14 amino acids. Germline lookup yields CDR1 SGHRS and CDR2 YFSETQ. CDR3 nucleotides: TGCGCCAGCAGCTTGGGCAGGGCCTACAATGAGCAGTTCTTC. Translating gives CASSLGRAYNEQFF.

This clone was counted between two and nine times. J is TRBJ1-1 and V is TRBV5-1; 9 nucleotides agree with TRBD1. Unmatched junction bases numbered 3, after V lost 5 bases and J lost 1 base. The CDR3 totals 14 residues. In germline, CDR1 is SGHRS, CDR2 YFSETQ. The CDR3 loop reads CASRSGQGNTEAFF. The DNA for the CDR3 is TGCGCCAGCAGATCGGGACAGGGGAACACTGAAGCTTTCTTT. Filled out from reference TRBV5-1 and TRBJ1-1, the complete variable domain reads KAGVTQTPRYLIKTRGQQVTLSCSPISGHRSVSWYQQTPGQGLQFLFEYFSETQRNKGNFPGRFSGRQFSNSRSEMNVSTLELGDSALYLCASRSGQGNTEAFFGQGTRLTVV.

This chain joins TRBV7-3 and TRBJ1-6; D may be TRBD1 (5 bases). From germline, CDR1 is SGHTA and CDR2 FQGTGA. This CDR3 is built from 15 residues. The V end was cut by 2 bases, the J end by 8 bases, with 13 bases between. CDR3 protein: CASSLLAGPHSPLHF. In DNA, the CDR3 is TGTGCCAGCAGCTTACTTGCAGGGCCTCATTCACCCCTCCACTTT.

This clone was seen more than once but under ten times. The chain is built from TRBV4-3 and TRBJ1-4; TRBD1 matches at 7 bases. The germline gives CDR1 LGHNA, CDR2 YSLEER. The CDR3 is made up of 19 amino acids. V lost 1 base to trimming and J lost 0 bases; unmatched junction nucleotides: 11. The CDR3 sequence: CASSQGEATGISTNEKLFF. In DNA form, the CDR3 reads TGCGCCAGCAGCCAAGGGGAGGCGACAGGGATTTCAACTAATGAAAAACTGTTTTTT.

The CDR3 nucleotides read TGTGCCAGCTCACCGACGACAGGGGGTATCACTGGAAACACCATATATTTT. This translates into CASSPTTGGITGNTIYF. The V gene is TRBV18, the J gene TRBJ1-3, with 9 positions matching TRBD1. Germline V gene lookup returns CDR1 KGHSH and CDR2 LQKENI. Unmatched junction bases numbered 8, after V lost 3 bases and J lost 2 bases. The CDR3 covers 17 residues.

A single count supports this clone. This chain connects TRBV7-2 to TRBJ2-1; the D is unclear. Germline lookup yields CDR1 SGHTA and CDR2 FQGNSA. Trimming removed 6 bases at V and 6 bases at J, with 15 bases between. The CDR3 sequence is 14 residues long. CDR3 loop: CASSPQHVPNEQFF. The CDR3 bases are TGTGCCAGCAGTCCTCAACACGTTCCCAATGAGCAGTTCTTC. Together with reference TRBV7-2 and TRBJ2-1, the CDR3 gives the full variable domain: GAGVSQSPSNKVTEKGKDVELRCDPISGHTALYWYRQSLGQGLEFLIYFQGNSAPDKSGLPSDRFSAERTGGSVSTLTIQRTQQEDSAVYLCASSPQHVPNEQFFGPGTRLTVL.

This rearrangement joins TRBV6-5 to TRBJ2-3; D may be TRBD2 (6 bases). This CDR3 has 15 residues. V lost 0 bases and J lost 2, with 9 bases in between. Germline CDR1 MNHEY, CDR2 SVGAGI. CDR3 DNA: TGTGCCAGCAGTTACTCGGGGACTTCCACAGATACGCAGTATTTT. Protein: CASSYSGTSTDTQYF.

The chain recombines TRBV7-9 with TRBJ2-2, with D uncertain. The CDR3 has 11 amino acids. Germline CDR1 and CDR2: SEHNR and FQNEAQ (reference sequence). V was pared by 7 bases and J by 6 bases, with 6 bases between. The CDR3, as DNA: TGTGCCAGCACCCGGGCCGGGGAGCTGTTTTTT. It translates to CASTRAGELFF. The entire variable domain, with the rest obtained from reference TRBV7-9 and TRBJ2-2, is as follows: DTGVSQNPRHKITKRGQNVTFRCDPISEHNRLYWYRQTLGQGPEFLTYFQNEAQLEKSRLLSDRFSAERPKGSFSTLEIQRTEQGDSAMYLCASTRAGELFFGEGSRLTVL.

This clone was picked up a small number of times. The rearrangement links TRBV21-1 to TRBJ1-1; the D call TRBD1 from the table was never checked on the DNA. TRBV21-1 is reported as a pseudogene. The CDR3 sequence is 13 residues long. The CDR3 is CASPTGEWTEAFF. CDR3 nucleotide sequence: TGTGCCAGCCCGACAGGGGAATGGACTGAAGCTTTCTTT.

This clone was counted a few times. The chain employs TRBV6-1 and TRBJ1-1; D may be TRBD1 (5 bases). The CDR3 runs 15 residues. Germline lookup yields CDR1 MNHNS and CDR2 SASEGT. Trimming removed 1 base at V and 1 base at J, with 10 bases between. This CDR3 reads CASSEVGTGNTEAFF. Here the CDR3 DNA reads TGTGCCAGCAGTGAAGTAGGTACAGGGAACACTGAAGCTTTCTTT.

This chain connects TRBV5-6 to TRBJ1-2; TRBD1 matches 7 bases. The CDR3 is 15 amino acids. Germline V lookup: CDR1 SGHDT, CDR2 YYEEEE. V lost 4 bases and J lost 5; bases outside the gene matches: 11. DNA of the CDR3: TGTGCCAGCAGCGATCCGGGACAGCCTGAATATGGCTACACCTTC. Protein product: CASSDPGQPEYGYTF.

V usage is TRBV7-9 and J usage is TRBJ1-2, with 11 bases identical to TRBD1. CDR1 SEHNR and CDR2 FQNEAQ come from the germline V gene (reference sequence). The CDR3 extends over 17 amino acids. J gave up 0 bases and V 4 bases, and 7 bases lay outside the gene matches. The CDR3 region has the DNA TGTGCCAGCAGCTCCAGGACAGGGGGCGCGTCTAACTATGGCTACACCTTC. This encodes CASSSRTGGASNYGYTF.

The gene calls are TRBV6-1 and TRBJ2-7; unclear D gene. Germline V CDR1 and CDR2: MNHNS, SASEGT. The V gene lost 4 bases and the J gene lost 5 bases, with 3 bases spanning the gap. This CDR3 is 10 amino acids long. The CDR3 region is CASSVNEQYF. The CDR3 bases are TGTGCCAGCAGTGTTAACGAGCAGTACTTC.

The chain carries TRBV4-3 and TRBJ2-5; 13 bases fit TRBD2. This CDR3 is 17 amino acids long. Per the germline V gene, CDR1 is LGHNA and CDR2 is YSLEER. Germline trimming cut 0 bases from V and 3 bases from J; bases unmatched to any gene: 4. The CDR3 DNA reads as TGCGCCAGCAGCCAAGATACTAGCGGGAGGGCCGAAGAGACCCAGTACTTC. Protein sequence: CASSQDTSGRAEETQYF.

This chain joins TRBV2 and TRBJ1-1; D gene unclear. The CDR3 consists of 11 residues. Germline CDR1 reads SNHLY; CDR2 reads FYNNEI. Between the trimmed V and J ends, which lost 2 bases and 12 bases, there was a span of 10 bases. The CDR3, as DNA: TGTGCCAGCAGTGAACGGAGATATACTTTCTTT. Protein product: CASSERRYTFF. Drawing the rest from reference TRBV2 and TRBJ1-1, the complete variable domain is EPEVTQTPSHQVTQMGQEVILRCVPISNHLYFYWYRQILGQKVEFLVSFYNNEISEKSEIFDDQFSVERPDGSNFTLKIRSTKLEDSAMYFCASSERRYTFFGQGTRLTVV.

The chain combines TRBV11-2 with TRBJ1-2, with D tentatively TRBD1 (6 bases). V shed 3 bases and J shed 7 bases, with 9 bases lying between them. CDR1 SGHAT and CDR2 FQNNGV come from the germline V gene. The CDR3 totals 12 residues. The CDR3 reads CASSFGGPGYTF. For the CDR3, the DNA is TGTGCCAGCAGCTTCGGGGGGCCTGGCTACACCTTC.

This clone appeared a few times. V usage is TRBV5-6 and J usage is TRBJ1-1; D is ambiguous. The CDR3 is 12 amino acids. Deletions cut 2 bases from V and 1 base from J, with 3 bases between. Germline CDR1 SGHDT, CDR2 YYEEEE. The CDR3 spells CASSFRNTEAFF. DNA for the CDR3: TGTGCCAGCAGCTTTCGGAACACTGAAGCTTTCTTT.

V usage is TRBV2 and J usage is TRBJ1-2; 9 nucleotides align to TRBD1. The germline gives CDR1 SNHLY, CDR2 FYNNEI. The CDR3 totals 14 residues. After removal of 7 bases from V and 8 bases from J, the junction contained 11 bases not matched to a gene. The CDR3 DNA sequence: TGTGCCAGCAAGGGGGAACAGGGGGCAGGGGGCTACACCTTC. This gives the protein CASKGEQGAGGYTF.

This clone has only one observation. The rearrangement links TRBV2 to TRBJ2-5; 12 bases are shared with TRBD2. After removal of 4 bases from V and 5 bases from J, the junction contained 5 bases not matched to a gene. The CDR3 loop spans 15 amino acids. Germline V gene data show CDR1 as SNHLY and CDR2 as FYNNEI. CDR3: CASSALAGGRETQYF. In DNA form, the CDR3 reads TGTGCCAGCAGTGCGCTAGCGGGAGGGCGGGAGACCCAGTACTTC.

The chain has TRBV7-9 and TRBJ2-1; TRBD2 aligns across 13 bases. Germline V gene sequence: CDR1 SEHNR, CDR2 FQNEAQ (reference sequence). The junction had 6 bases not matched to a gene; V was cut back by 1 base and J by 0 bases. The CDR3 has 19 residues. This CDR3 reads CASSLGLAGGSSSYNEQFF. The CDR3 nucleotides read TGTGCCAGCAGCTTAGGACTAGCGGGAGGATCGAGCTCCTACAATGAGCAGTTCTTC. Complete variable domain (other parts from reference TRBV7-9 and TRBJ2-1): DTGVSQNPRHKITKRGQNVTFRCDPISEHNRLYWYRQTLGQGPEFLTYFQNEAQLEKSRLLSDRFSAERPKGSFSTLEIQRTEQGDSAMYLCASSLGLAGGSSSYNEQFFGPGTRLTVL.

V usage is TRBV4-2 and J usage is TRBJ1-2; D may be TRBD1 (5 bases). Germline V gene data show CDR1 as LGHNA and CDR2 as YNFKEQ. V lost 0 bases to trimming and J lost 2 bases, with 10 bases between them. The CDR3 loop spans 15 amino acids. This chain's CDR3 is CASSQDQGGNYGYTF. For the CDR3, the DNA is TGTGCCAGCAGCCAAGACCAGGGAGGGAACTATGGCTACACCTTC.

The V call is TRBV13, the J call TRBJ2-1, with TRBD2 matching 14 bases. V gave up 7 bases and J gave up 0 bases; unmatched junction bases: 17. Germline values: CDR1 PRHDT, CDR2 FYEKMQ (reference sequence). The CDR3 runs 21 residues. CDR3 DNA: TGTGCCAGCACCTCCAGAGGCCGACTAGCGGGGGGGAGAAGCTCCTACAATGAGCAGTTCTTC. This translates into CASTSRGRLAGGRSSYNEQFF.

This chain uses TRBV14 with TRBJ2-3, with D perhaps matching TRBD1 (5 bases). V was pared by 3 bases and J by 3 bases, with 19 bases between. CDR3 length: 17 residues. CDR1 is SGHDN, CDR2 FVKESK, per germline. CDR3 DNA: TGTGCCAGCAGCCACCTGGGGCTTCCCTCGAGAACAGATACGCAGTATTTT. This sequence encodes CASSHLGLPSRTDTQYF.

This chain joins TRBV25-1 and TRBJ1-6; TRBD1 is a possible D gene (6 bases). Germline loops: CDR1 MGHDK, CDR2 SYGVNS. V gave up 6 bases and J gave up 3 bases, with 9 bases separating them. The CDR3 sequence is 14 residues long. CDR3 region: CASSQDSYNSPLHF. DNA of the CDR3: TGTGCCAGCAGCCAGGACAGCTATAATTCACCCCTCCACTTT.

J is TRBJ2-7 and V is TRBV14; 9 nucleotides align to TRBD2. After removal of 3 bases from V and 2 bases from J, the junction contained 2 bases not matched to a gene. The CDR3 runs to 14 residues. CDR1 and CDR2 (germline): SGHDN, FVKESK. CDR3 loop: CASSHGGRAYEQYF. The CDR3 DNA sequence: TGTGCCAGCAGCCACGGCGGGAGGGCCTACGAGCAGTACTTC.

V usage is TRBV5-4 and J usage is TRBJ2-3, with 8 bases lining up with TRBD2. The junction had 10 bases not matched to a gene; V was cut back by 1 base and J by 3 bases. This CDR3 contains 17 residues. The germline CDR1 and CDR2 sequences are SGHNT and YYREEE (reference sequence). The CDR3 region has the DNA TGTGCCAGCAGCTTGCAGAGCGGGGGTTGGAGGACAGATACGCAGTATTTT. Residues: CASSLQSGGWRTDTQYF. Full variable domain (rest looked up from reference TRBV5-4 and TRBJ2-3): ETGVTQSPTHLIKTRGQQVTLRCSSQSGHNTVSWYQQALGQGPQFIFQYYREEENGRGNFPPRFSGLQFPNYSSELNVNALELDDSALYLCASSLQSGGWRTDTQYFGPGTRLTVL.

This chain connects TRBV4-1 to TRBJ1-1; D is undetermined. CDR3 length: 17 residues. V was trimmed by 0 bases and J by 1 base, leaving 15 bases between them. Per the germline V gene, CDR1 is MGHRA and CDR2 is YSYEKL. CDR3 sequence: CASSQESSGFGNTEAFF. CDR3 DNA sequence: TGCGCCAGCAGCCAAGAATCGTCGGGTTTTGGGAACACTGAAGCTTTCTTT.

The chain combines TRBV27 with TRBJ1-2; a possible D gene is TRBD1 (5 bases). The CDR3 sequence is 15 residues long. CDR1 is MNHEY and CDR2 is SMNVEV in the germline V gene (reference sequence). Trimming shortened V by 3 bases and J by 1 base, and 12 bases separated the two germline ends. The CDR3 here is CASSFQLGLNYGYTF. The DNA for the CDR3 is TGTGCCAGCAGTTTCCAGTTGGGACTTAACTATGGCTACACCTTC.

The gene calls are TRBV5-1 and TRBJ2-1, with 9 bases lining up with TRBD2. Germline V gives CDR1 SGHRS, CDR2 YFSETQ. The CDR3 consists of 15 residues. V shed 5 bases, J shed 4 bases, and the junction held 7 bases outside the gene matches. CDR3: CASSKTSGIYNEQFF. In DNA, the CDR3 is TGCGCCAGCAGTAAGACTAGCGGAATATACAATGAGCAGTTCTTC.

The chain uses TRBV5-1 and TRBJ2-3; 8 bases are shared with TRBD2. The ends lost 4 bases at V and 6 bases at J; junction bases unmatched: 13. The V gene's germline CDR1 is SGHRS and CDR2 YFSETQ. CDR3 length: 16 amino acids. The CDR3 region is CASSPSGGVFTDTQYF. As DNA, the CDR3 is TGCGCCAGCAGCCCGAGCGGGGGCGTCTTCACGGATACGCAGTATTTT.

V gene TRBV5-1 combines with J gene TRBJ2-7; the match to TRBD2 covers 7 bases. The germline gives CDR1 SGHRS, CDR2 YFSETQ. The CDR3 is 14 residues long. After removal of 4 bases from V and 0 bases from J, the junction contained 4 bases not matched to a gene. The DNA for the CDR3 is TGCGCCAGCAGCGGGAGGGACTTCTCCTACGAGCAGTACTTC. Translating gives CASSGRDFSYEQYF. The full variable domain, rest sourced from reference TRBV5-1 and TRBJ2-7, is KAGVTQTPRYLIKTRGQQVTLSCSPISGHRSVSWYQQTPGQGLQFLFEYFSETQRNKGNFPGRFSGRQFSNSRSEMNVSTLELGDSALYLCASSGRDFSYEQYFGPGTRLTVT.

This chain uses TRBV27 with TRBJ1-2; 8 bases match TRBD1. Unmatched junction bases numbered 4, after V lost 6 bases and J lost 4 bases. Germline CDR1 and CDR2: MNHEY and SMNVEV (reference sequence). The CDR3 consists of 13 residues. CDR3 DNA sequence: TGTGCCAGCAGGAAAGACAGGGGCTATGGCTACACCTTC. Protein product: CASRKDRGYGYTF.